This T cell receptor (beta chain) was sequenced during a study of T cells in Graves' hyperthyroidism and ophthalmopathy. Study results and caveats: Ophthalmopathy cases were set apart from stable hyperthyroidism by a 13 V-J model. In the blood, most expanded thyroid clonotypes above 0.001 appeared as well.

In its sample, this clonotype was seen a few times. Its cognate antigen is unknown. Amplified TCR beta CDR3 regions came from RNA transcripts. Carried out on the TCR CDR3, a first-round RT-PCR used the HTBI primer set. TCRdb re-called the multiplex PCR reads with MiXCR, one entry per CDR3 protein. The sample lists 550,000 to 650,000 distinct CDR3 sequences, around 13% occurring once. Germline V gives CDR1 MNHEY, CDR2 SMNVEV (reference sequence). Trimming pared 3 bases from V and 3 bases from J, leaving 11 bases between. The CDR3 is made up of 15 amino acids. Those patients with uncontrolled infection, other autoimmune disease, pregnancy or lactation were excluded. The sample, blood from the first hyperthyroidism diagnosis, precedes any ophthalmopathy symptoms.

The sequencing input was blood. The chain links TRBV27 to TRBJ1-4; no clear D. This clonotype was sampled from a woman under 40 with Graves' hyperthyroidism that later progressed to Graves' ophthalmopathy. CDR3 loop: CASSLERQPNEKLFF. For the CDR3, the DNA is TGTGCCAGCAGTTTGGAGAGACAACCTAATGAAAAACTGTTTTTT. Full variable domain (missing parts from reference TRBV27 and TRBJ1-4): EAQVTQNPRYLITVTGKKLTVTCSQNMNHEYMSWYRQDPGLGLRQIYYSMNVEVTDKGDVPEGYKVSRKEKRNFPLILESPSPNQTSLYFCASSLERQPNEKLFFGSGTQLSVL.